This entry concerns a single T cell receptor beta chain. Authors' data handling: Amplifying reference gene primers gave estimates of nucleated cell counts. Method: immunoSEQ multiplex PCR; TCRdb's copy keeps in-frame clones and lacks some. V, J and clone size reflect that table, while D and trimming were determined from the DNA. The table records about 81,000 clones, 70% to 85% of them present only once. This specimen comes from a study of blood T cell repertoires in COVID-19. Overall study context: Sites across the United States, Italy and Spain contributed samples from acute and convalescent COVID-19. PBMCs, B-cell-depleted T cells, or T cells were the source of the cDNA or gDNA that made up the material.

Material for sequencing was peripheral blood. The source of this sequence is a woman in her forties or fifties with acute or convalescent COVID-19.

The chain's CDR3 is CASRRDGGVSEQYF. DNA of the CDR3: TGTGCCAGCAGACGGGATGGTGGGGTCTCCGAGCAGTACTTC. The V and J genes are TRBV21-1 and TRBJ2-7; the table's TRBD2 call for D was not verified on the DNA. TRBV21-1 is termed a pseudogene. This CDR3 region has 14 residues.